A selection of T cell receptor beta chains follows, all from one sample in a study of blood T cell repertoires in COVID-19. TCRdb keeps only in-frame clones here, not all; method: immunoSEQ multiplex PCR. The data show approximately 100,000 clones, roughly 81% seen once. Sequenced sample: peripheral blood. These receptors originate from a human donor in a cohort sampled during active COVID-19. Each CDR3 is given with its conserved first and last residue. D genes are given only for firm matches. Size is omitted from some rows. Given values are once, few, many or a class for expanded clones.

v_gene: TRBV19
d_gene: .
len: 15
j_gene: TRBJ1-4
abundance: .
CDR3aa: CASSRQDSTNEKLFF
CDR3nt: TGTGCCAGTAGTAGACAGGATTCAACTAATGAAAAACTGTTTTTT

v_gene: TRBV5-1
d_gene: .
len: 13
j_gene: TRBJ1-1
abundance: .
CDR3aa: CASSLTPNTEAFF
CDR3nt: TGCGCCAGCAGCTTGACACCGAACACTGAAGCTTTCTTT

v_gene: TRBV7-2
d_gene: TRBD1
len: 14
j_gene: TRBJ2-1
abundance: .
CDR3aa: CASSFRGRENEQFF
CDR3nt: TGTGCCAGCAGCTTCAGGGGGCGCGAGAATGAGCAGTTCTTC

v_gene: TRBV4-3
d_gene: .
len: 13
j_gene: TRBJ1-2
abundance: .
CDR3aa: CASSLGATYGYTF
CDR3nt: TGCGCCAGCAGCCTGGGGGCGACTTATGGCTACACCTTC

v_gene: TRBV7-3
d_gene: .
len: 15
j_gene: TRBJ1-3
abundance: once
CDR3aa: CASSLMGVSGNTIYF
CDR3nt: TGTGCCAGCAGCTTAATGGGCGTATCTGGAAACACCATATATTTT

v_gene: TRBV20-1
d_gene: .
len: 11
j_gene: TRBJ1-1
abundance: .
CDR3aa: CSARDLSEAFF
CDR3nt: TGCAGTGCTAGAGATCTGTCTGAAGCTTTCTTT

v_gene: TRBV7-2
d_gene: .
len: 15
j_gene: TRBJ1-6
abundance: .
CDR3aa: CASSDLRQVQSPLHF
CDR3nt: TGTGCCAGCAGCGACCTCCGGCAGGTTCAATCACCCCTCCACTTT

v_gene: TRBV4-1
d_gene: .
len: 16
j_gene: TRBJ1-1
abundance: .
CDR3aa: CASSQEVGRPFGEAFF
CDR3nt: TGCGCCAGCAGCCAAGAGGTTGGCAGACCCTTCGGGGAAGCTTTCTTT

v_gene: TRBV7-2
d_gene: .
len: 17
j_gene: TRBJ2-2
abundance: .
CDR3aa: CASSSKFIGRDTGELFF
CDR3nt: TGTGCCAGCAGCTCAAAATTTATCGGTCGCGACACCGGGGAGCTGTTTTTT

v_gene: TRBV5-1
d_gene: .
len: 15
j_gene: TRBJ1-2
abundance: once
CDR3aa: CASSPTSRAGGGYTF
CDR3nt: TGCGCCAGCAGCCCGACTTCGCGGGCGGGGGGTGGCTACACCTTC

v_gene: TRBV3-1/TRBV3-2
d_gene: .
len: 15
j_gene: TRBJ2-1
abundance: .
CDR3aa: CASSQGTERIAEQFF
CDR3nt: TGTGCCAGCAGCCAAGGGACTGAACGAATAGCTGAGCAGTTCTTC

v_gene: TRBV5-1
d_gene: .
len: 13
j_gene: TRBJ2-3
abundance: .
CDR3aa: CASAYRDTDTQYF
CDR3nt: TGCGCCAGCGCCTACCGGGACACAGATACGCAGTATTTT

v_gene: TRBV6-2/TRBV6-3
d_gene: .
len: 15
j_gene: TRBJ2-3
abundance: once
CDR3aa: CASSYSGQYTDTQYF
CDR3nt: TGTGCCAGCAGTTACTCAGGACAGTACACAGATACGCAGTATTTT

v_gene: TRBV6-5
d_gene: TRBD2
len: 15
j_gene: TRBJ2-7
abundance: .
CDR3aa: CASSPGLAGVYEQYF
CDR3nt: TGTGCCAGCAGTCCTGGACTAGCGGGGGTCTACGAGCAGTACTTC

v_gene: TRBV24-1
d_gene: .
len: 13
j_gene: TRBJ2-1
abundance: .
CDR3aa: CATSDTNFYEQFF
CDR3nt: TGTGCCACCAGTGATACGAACTTTTACGAGCAGTTCTTC

v_gene: TRBV5-8
d_gene: TRBD1
len: 14
j_gene: TRBJ2-4
abundance: .
CDR3aa: CASSPGQGTNIQYF
CDR3nt: TGTGCCAGCAGCCCTGGACAGGGTACAAACATTCAGTACTTC

v_gene: TRBV4-3
d_gene: TRBD2
len: 19
j_gene: TRBJ2-1
abundance: once
CDR3aa: CASSPATSGGARSYNEQFF
CDR3nt: TGCGCCAGCAGCCCGGCGACTAGCGGGGGGGCCCGCTCCTACAATGAGCAGTTCTTC

v_gene: TRBV28
d_gene: TRBD1
len: 14
j_gene: TRBJ1-2
abundance: .
CDR3aa: CASSLSDRAYGYTF
CDR3nt: TGTGCCAGCAGTTTATCCGACAGGGCGTATGGCTACACCTTC

v_gene: TRBV7-8
d_gene: .
len: 16
j_gene: TRBJ1-4
abundance: .
CDR3aa: CASRREFTSTNEKLFF
CDR3nt: TGTGCCAGCAGGAGGGAGTTCACCTCAACTAATGAAAAACTGTTTTTT

v_gene: TRBV5-4
d_gene: .
len: 16
j_gene: TRBJ2-2
abundance: .
CDR3aa: CASSSSVYLGFGELFF
CDR3nt: TGTGCCAGCAGCTCTAGCGTATACTTAGGCTTCGGGGAGCTGTTTTTT

v_gene: TRBV3-1/TRBV3-2
d_gene: TRBD2
len: 15
j_gene: TRBJ2-7
abundance: .
CDR3aa: CASSLGGLASHEQYF
CDR3nt: TGTGCCAGCAGCCTAGGGGGACTAGCGTCCCACGAGCAGTACTTC

v_gene: TRBV14
d_gene: TRBD1
len: 15
j_gene: TRBJ1-6
abundance: .
CDR3aa: CASSQERTGNSPLHF
CDR3nt: TGTGCCAGCAGCCAAGAGAGGACAGGGAATTCACCCCTCCACTTT

v_gene: TRBV27
d_gene: .
len: 11
j_gene: TRBJ1-2
abundance: .
CDR3aa: CASSPGDGYTF
CDR3nt: TGTGCCAGCAGTCCCGGGGATGGCTACACCTTC

v_gene: TRBV18
d_gene: .
len: 15
j_gene: TRBJ1-1
abundance: once
CDR3aa: CASSPLLRENTEAFF
CDR3nt: TGTGCCAGCTCACCACTATTGAGGGAGAACACTGAAGCTTTCTTT

v_gene: TRBV24-1
d_gene: .
len: 12
j_gene: TRBJ1-6
abundance: .
CDR3aa: CATSPGRSPLHF
CDR3nt: TGTGCCACCAGTCCGGGTCGGTCACCCCTCCACTTT

v_gene: TRBV9
d_gene: TRBD1
len: 14
j_gene: TRBJ1-2
abundance: .
CDR3aa: CASSERSGGGGYTF
CDR3nt: TGTGCCAGCAGCGAAAGATCAGGGGGCGGAGGCTACACCTTC

v_gene: TRBV27
d_gene: .
len: 14
j_gene: TRBJ2-1
abundance: .
CDR3aa: CASSRQRAYNEQFF
CDR3nt: TGTGCCAGCAGTAGACAGCGGGCCTACAATGAGCAGTTCTTC

v_gene: TRBV10-3
d_gene: TRBD2
len: 17
j_gene: TRBJ2-5
abundance: .
CDR3aa: CAISGVDVAGDQETQYF
CDR3nt: TGTGCCATCAGCGGAGTAGATGTAGCGGGGGACCAAGAGACCCAGTACTTC

v_gene: TRBV6-6
d_gene: .
len: 14
j_gene: TRBJ1-5
abundance: .
CDR3aa: CASSLAEINQPQHF
CDR3nt: TGTGCCAGCAGTTTGGCAGAAATCAATCAGCCCCAGCATTTT

v_gene: TRBV19
d_gene: .
len: 14
j_gene: TRBJ2-1
abundance: .
CDR3aa: CASSRGLSYNEQFF
CDR3nt: TGTGCCAGTAGCAGGGGTCTCTCCTACAATGAGCAGTTCTTC

v_gene: TRBV5-1
d_gene: .
len: 12
j_gene: TRBJ1-3
abundance: .
CDR3aa: CASSEIGNTIYF
CDR3nt: TGCGCCAGCAGCGAGATTGGAAACACCATATATTTT

v_gene: TRBV9
d_gene: .
len: 15
j_gene: TRBJ1-5
abundance: .
CDR3aa: CASSVEGVSNQPQHF
CDR3nt: TGTGCCAGCAGCGTAGAAGGAGTGAGCAATCAGCCCCAGCATTTT

v_gene: TRBV28
d_gene: .
len: 12
j_gene: TRBJ1-4
abundance: .
CDR3aa: CASSKALEKLFF
CDR3nt: TGTGCCAGCAGCAAAGCACTTGAAAAACTGTTTTTT

v_gene: TRBV11-2
d_gene: .
len: 14
j_gene: TRBJ2-7
abundance: .
CDR3aa: CASSLDPRGDEQYF
CDR3nt: TGTGCCAGCAGCTTAGATCCCCGCGGTGACGAGCAGTACTTC

v_gene: TRBV3-1/TRBV3-2
d_gene: .
len: 11
j_gene: TRBJ2-3
abundance: .
CDR3aa: CASGLTDTQYF
CDR3nt: TGTGCCAGCGGGCTCACAGATACGCAGTATTTT

v_gene: TRBV28
d_gene: TRBD1
len: 15
j_gene: TRBJ1-1
abundance: .
CDR3aa: CASSRQGGANTEAFF
CDR3nt: TGTGCCAGCAGCCGACAGGGTGGGGCGAACACTGAAGCTTTCTTT

v_gene: TRBV30
d_gene: .
len: 15
j_gene: TRBJ1-2
abundance: .
CDR3aa: CAWSRTGFSGHGYTF
CDR3nt: TGTGCCTGGAGCCGCACAGGGTTTTCTGGCCATGGCTACACCTTC

v_gene: TRBV10-3
d_gene: TRBD1
len: 14
j_gene: TRBJ1-1
abundance: .
CDR3aa: CAISESTGLPEAFF
CDR3nt: TGTGCCATCAGTGAGTCGACAGGGTTACCTGAAGCTTTCTTT

v_gene: TRBV2
d_gene: .
len: 14
j_gene: TRBJ1-2
abundance: .
CDR3aa: CASTGAPSTYGYTF
CDR3nt: TGTGCCAGCACAGGGGCGCCCAGTACTTATGGCTACACCTTC

v_gene: TRBV20-1
d_gene: .
len: 14
j_gene: TRBJ2-7
abundance: .
CDR3aa: CSASDGVDSYEQYF
CDR3nt: TGCAGTGCTAGTGACGGGGTTGACTCCTACGAGCAGTACTTC

v_gene: TRBV28
d_gene: .
len: 15
j_gene: TRBJ2-7
abundance: .
CDR3aa: CASSKRQNLPYEQYF
CDR3nt: TGTGCCAGCAGTAAACGACAGAACCTACCCTACGAGCAGTACTTC

v_gene: TRBV18
d_gene: TRBD1
len: 13
j_gene: TRBJ1-2
abundance: once
CDR3aa: CASSPRGTDAYTF
CDR3nt: TGTGCCAGCTCACCAAGGGGGACAGACGCTTACACCTTC

v_gene: TRBV19
d_gene: TRBD1
len: 15
j_gene: TRBJ2-3
abundance: .
CDR3aa: CASSIVGTGTDTQYF
CDR3nt: TGTGCCAGTAGTATAGTGGGGACAGGCACAGATACGCAGTATTTT

v_gene: TRBV10-3
d_gene: TRBD1
len: 16
j_gene: TRBJ1-1
abundance: .
CDR3aa: CAISVAGGPMNTEAFF
CDR3nt: TGTGCCATCAGCGTGGCAGGGGGACCGATGAACACTGAAGCTTTCTTT

v_gene: TRBV28
d_gene: .
len: 16
j_gene: TRBJ1-2
abundance: .
CDR3aa: CASSPYPEGANYGYTF
CDR3nt: TGTGCCAGCAGTCCCTACCCCGAGGGTGCTAACTATGGCTACACCTTC

v_gene: TRBV29-1
d_gene: .
len: 13
j_gene: TRBJ1-1
abundance: .
CDR3aa: CSVVRQVDTEAFF
CDR3nt: TGCAGCGTTGTAAGACAGGTGGACACTGAAGCTTTCTTT

v_gene: TRBV27
d_gene: .
len: 14
j_gene: TRBJ1-2
abundance: .
CDR3aa: CASSPRTGVEGYTF
CDR3nt: TGTGCCAGCAGCCCCAGGACTGGGGTGGAGGGCTACACCTTC

v_gene: TRBV28
d_gene: .
len: 13
j_gene: TRBJ1-2
abundance: .
CDR3aa: CASSRTHREGYTF
CDR3nt: TGTGCCAGCAGTCGGACACACCGTGAGGGCTACACCTTC

v_gene: TRBV7-9
d_gene: .
len: 13
j_gene: TRBJ2-7
abundance: .
CDR3aa: CASSLSGGSEQYF
CDR3nt: TGTGCCAGCAGCTTAAGTGGGGGCAGCGAGCAGTACTTC

v_gene: TRBV3-1/TRBV3-2
d_gene: .
len: 13
j_gene: TRBJ2-2
abundance: few
CDR3aa: CASSLTSGGELFF
CDR3nt: TGTGCCAGCAGCTTAACCAGTGGCGGGGAGCTGTTTTTT

v_gene: TRBV7-9
d_gene: .
len: 13
j_gene: TRBJ1-1
abundance: few
CDR3aa: CASRPAGLTEAFF
CDR3nt: TGTGCCAGCAGGCCCGCAGGGCTCACTGAAGCTTTCTTT

v_gene: TRBV5-1
d_gene: .
len: 15
j_gene: TRBJ1-1
abundance: few
CDR3aa: CASSLWAGGGTEAFF
CDR3nt: TGCGCCAGCAGCTTGTGGGCAGGAGGAGGCACTGAAGCTTTCTTT

v_gene: TRBV4-1
d_gene: .
len: 14
j_gene: TRBJ2-5
abundance: .
CDR3aa: CASSPRTVQETQYF
CDR3nt: TGCGCCAGCAGCCCCCGGACAGTCCAAGAGACCCAGTACTTC

v_gene: TRBV11-2
d_gene: .
len: 13
j_gene: TRBJ2-2
abundance: .
CDR3aa: CASSFLNTGELFF
CDR3nt: TGTGCCAGCAGCTTCCTGAACACCGGGGAGCTGTTTTTT

v_gene: TRBV21-1
d_gene: .
len: 19
j_gene: TRBJ1-3
abundance: .
CDR3aa: CASSKVGTASRTSGNTIYF
CDR3nt: TGTGCCAGCAGCAAAGTGGGGACAGCAAGTAGAACCTCTGGAAACACCATATATTTT

v_gene: TRBV19
d_gene: TRBD1
len: 15
j_gene: TRBJ1-1
abundance: once
CDR3aa: CASSMEGQGWSEAFF
CDR3nt: TGTGCCAGTAGTATGGAAGGACAGGGATGGTCTGAAGCTTTCTTT

v_gene: TRBV6-4
d_gene: TRBD1
len: 14
j_gene: TRBJ1-1
abundance: .
CDR3aa: CASSATGGDTEAFF
CDR3nt: TGTGCCAGCAGTGCCACAGGGGGCGACACTGAAGCTTTCTTT

v_gene: TRBV9
d_gene: TRBD2
len: 16
j_gene: TRBJ2-3
abundance: few
CDR3aa: CASSGGTSGLTDTQYF
CDR3nt: TGTGCCAGCAGCGGCGGGACTAGCGGCCTCACAGATACGCAGTATTTT

v_gene: TRBV4-2
d_gene: .
len: 17
j_gene: TRBJ1-3
abundance: .
CDR3aa: CASSQDVPVAGGNTIYF
CDR3nt: TGTGCCAGCAGCCAAGATGTGCCCGTAGCCGGTGGAAACACCATATATTTT